This record concerns one T cell receptor (beta chain) sequence. These data come from a study of OX40 agonist ivuxolimab in advanced cancers. The CDR3 has 11 amino acids. V was cut by 0 bases and J by 9 bases, with 6 bases left in between. CDR1 is DFQATT and CDR2 is SNEGSKA in the germline V gene (reference sequence). Repertoires were generated with immunoSEQ multiplex PCR, while TCRdb's copy carries only in-frame clones and drops some. Of about 85,000 clones listed, roughly 80% are singletons. J is TRBJ2-1 and V is TRBV20-1; D unclear. The sequenced sample was CD4+ or CD8+ T cells sorted from blood, obtained in a trial of the OX40 agonist ivuxolimab. The sequence came from an adult with an advanced solid tumor such as melanoma, head and neck, liver or kidney cancer. The CDR3 nucleotides read TGCAGTGCTAGAGAGAGGTTTGAGCAGTTCTTC. Translating it yields CSARERFEQFF.